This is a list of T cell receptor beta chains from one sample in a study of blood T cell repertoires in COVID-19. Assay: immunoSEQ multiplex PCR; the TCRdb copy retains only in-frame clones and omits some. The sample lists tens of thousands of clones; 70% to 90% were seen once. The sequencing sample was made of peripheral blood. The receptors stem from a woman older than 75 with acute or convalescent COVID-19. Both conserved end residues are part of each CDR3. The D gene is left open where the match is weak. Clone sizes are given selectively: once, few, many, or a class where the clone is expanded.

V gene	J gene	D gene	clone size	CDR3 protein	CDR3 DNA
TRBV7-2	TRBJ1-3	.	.	CASSKRTLSSGNTIYF	TGTGCCAGCAGCAAGCGGACGTTGAGCTCTGGAAACACCATATATTTT
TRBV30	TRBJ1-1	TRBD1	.	CAWTWDSTITEAFF	TGTGCCTGGACTTGGGACAGCACGATCACTGAAGCTTTCTTT
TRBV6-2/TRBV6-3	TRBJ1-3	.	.	CASSAPGYSGNTIYF	TGTGCCAGCAGCGCTCCCGGGTACTCTGGAAACACCATATATTTT
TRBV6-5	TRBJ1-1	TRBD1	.	CASTIPGTGDWRAFF	TGTGCCAGCACTATCCCGGGGACAGGGGATTGGAGAGCTTTCTTT
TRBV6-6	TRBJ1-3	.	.	CASSPRVGNTIYF	TGTGCCAGCAGCCCGAGGGTAGGGAACACCATATATTTT
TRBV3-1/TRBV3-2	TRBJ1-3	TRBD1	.	CASSQMTGTRNTIYF	TGTGCCAGCAGCCAGATGACAGGGACGCGAAACACCATATATTTT
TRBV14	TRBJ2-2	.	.	CASSQVTGIGGELFF	TGTGCCAGCAGCCAAGTAACAGGGATCGGCGGGGAGCTGTTTTTT
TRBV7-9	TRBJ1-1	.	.	CASSLGVANTEAFF	TGTGCCAGCAGCTTAGGTGTAGCGAACACTGAAGCTTTCTTT
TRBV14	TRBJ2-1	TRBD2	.	CASSQVGLAANNEQFF	TGTGCCAGCAGCCAAGTCGGACTAGCGGCTAACAATGAGCAGTTCTTC
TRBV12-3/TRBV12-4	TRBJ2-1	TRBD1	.	CASSLDRGNEQFF	TGTGCCAGCAGTCTGGACAGGGGGAATGAGCAGTTCTTC
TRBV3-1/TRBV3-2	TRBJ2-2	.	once	CASSPGLETGELFF	TGTGCCAGCAGTCCTGGGCTCGAAACCGGGGAGCTGTTTTTT
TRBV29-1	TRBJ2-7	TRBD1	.	CSVEDRVDRPYQQYF	TGCAGCGTTGAAGATAGGGTGGACAGGCCCTACCAGCAGTACTTC
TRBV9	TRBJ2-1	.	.	CASSVADRNNEQFF	TGTGCCAGCAGCGTAGCTGACAGGAACAATGAGCAGTTCTTC
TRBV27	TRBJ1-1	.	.	CASISQVRGNTEAFF	TGTGCCAGCATCTCCCAGGTACGGGGGAACACTGAAGCTTTCTTT
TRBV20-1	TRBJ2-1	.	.	CSPLLYNEQFF	TGCAGCCCACTACTGTACAATGAGCAGTTCTTC
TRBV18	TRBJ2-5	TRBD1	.	CASSPGTGSGETQYF	TGTGCCAGCTCACCCGGGACAGGGTCTGGAGAGACCCAGTACTTC
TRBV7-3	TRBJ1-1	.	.	CASSAPGQNTEAFF	TGTGCCAGCAGCGCCCCGGGACAGAACACTGAAGCTTTCTTT
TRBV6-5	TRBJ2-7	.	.	CASRTDRYEQYF	TGTGCCAGCAGGACAGACAGATACGAGCAGTACTTC
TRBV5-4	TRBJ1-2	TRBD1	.	CASSFPTGAFDGYTF	TGTGCCAGCAGTTTTCCGACAGGGGCCTTTGATGGCTACACCTTC
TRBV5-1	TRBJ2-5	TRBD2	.	CASSLGGGGAEETQYF	TGCGCCAGCAGCTTGGGAGGCGGGGGGGCCGAAGAGACCCAGTACTTC
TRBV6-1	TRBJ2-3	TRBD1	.	CASSGRTGGGTDTQYF	TGTGCCAGCAGTGGACGGACAGGGGGAGGCACAGATACGCAGTATTTT
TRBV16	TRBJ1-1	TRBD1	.	CASSPRDRSNTEAFF	TGTGCCAGCAGCCCCCGGGACAGGAGCAACACTGAAGCTTTCTTT
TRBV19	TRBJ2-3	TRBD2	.	CASSMTSGRAYRTDTQYF	TGTGCCAGTAGTATGACTAGCGGGAGGGCCTATCGGACAGATACGCAGTATTTT
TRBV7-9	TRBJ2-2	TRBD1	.	CASSLAGQARTGELFF	TGTGCCAGCAGCTTAGCGGGACAGGCAAGAACCGGGGAGCTGTTTTTT
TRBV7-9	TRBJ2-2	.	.	CASSPQGLFTGELFF	TGTGCCAGCTCCCCCCAGGGACTGTTCACCGGGGAGCTGTTTTTT
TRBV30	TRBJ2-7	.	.	CAFARGYEQYF	TGTGCCTTCGCCAGGGGCTACGAGCAGTACTTC
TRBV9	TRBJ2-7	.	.	CASNPGSGEQYF	TGTGCCAGCAACCCAGGGTCGGGCGAGCAGTACTTC
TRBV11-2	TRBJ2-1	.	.	CASSLTDGKNNEQFF	TGTGCCAGCAGCTTGACTGATGGTAAAAACAATGAGCAGTTCTTC
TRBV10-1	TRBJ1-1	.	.	CASSVAGLGTEAFF	TGCGCCAGCAGTGTTGCGGGCCTCGGCACTGAAGCTTTCTTT
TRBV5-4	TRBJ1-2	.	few	CASSLLGARGYTF	TGTGCCAGCAGCTTGTTGGGGGCGCGGGGCTACACCTTC
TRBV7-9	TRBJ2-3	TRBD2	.	CASSQHSGGETDTQYF	TGTGCCAGCAGCCAGCATAGCGGGGGTGAGACAGATACGCAGTATTTT
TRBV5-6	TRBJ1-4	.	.	CASSLGGLNEKLFF	TGTGCCAGCAGCTTGGGCGGCCTTAATGAAAAACTGTTTTTT
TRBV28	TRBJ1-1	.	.	CASSGPAGFAEAFF	TGTGCCAGCAGCGGACCTGCAGGGTTCGCTGAAGCTTTCTTT
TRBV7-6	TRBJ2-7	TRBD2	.	CASSLVGGRAKEQYF	TGTGCCAGCAGCTTAGTCGGCGGGAGGGCGAAAGAGCAGTACTTC
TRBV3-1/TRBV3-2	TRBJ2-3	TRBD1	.	CASSPGTVVGTDTQYF	TGTGCCAGCAGTCCCGGGACAGTGGTGGGCACAGATACGCAGTATTTT
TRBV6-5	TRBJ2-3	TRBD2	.	CASSRLAGGTDTQYF	TGTGCCAGCAGCCGACTAGCGGGGGGCACAGATACGCAGTATTTT
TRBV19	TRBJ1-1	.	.	CTSREQTNTEAFF	TGTACCAGTAGAGAACAGACGAACACTGAAGCTTTCTTT
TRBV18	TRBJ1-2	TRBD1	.	CASSPPVDRGNYGYTF	TGTGCCAGCTCACCACCGGTGGACAGGGGTAACTATGGCTACACCTTC
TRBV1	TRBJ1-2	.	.	CTSSQDLGADPNPYGYTF	TGCACCAGCAGCCAAGATTTAGGAGCGGACCCCAACCCCTATGGCTACACCTTC
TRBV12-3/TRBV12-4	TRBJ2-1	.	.	CASSLYTHNEQFF	TGTGCCAGCAGTTTATACACACACAATGAGCAGTTCTTC
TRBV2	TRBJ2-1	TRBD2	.	CASSEALLAGVDNEQFF	TGTGCCAGCAGTGAAGCGCTGCTAGCGGGGGTTGACAATGAGCAGTTCTTC
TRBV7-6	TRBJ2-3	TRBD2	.	CASHLTSGGTDTQYF	TGTGCCAGCCACTTGACTAGCGGGGGAACAGATACGCAGTATTTT
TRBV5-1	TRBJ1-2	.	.	CASSLDSLIGYTF	TGCGCCAGCAGCTTGGACAGCCTCATTGGCTACACCTTC
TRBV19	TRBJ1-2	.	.	CASSITGPGGYTF	TGTGCCAGTAGCATAACAGGACCCGGGGGCTACACCTTC
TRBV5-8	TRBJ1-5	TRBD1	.	CASSSGTGRLQPQHF	TGTGCCAGCAGCTCCGGGACAGGTCGGTTGCAGCCCCAGCATTTT
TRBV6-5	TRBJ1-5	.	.	CASSYSGASNQPQHF	TGTGCCAGCAGTTACTCTGGGGCCAGCAATCAGCCCCAGCATTTT
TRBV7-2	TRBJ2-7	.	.	CASSSRRVYEQYF	TGTGCCAGCAGCTCCCGCCGAGTCTACGAGCAGTACTTC
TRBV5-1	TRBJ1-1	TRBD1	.	CASSLVTGGRLTEAFF	TGCGCCAGCAGCTTGGTGACAGGGGGGCGGTTAACTGAAGCTTTCTTT
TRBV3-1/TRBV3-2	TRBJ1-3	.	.	CASSQFGGRYGNTIYF	TGTGCCAGCAGCCAATTTGGAGGGAGGTACGGAAACACCATATATTTT
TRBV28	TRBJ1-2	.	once	CASSLNRYGYTF	TGTGCCAGCAGTTTAAATCGCTATGGCTACACCTTC